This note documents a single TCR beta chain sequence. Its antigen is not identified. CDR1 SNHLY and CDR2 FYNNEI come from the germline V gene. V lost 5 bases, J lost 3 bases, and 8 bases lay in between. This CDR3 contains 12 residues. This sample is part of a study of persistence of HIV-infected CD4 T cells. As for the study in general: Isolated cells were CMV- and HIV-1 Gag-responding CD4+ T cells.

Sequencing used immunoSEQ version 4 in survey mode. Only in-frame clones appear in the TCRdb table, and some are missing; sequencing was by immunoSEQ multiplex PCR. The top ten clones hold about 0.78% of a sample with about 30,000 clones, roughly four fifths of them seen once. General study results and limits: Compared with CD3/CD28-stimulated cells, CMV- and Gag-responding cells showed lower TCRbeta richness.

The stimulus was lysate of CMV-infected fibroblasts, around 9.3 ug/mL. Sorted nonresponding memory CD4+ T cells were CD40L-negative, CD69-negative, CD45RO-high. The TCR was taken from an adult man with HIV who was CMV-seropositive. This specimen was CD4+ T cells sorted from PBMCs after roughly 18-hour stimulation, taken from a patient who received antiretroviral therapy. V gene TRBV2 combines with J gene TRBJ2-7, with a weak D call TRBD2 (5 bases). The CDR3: CASSPTSYEQYF. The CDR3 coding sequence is TGTGCCAGCAGTCCAACTAGCTACGAGCAGTACTTC.